This TCR beta chain was recorded in a study of T cells after yellow fever vaccination. Regarding the study as a whole: Most primary-vaccination clones reappeared after the booster (about 96% CD4, 75% to 90% CD8). Overall, a small share of clonotypes was seen in both CD4 and CD8 compartments. The study noted that FACS-sorted repertoires could contain abundant clonotypes contaminating from the bulk population.

This clonotype was picked up a small number of times. The antigen remains undetermined. V was clipped by 6 bases and J by 7 bases, with 9 bases between them. This CDR3 spans 11 amino acids. Germline-derived CDR1 and CDR2 are MNHEY and SVGAGI. One entry per CDR3 protein results from TCRdb running MiXCR on the 5' RACE reads. Among around 550,000 distinct CDR3 sequences, over 15% were seen once, and the ten largest hold roughly an eighth. V and J are TRBV6-5 and TRBJ1-2; tentatively, D is TRBD1 (5 bases). The sequence was obtained from a young man who received the YFV17D yellow fever vaccine. The specimen comprised PBMCs, sampled 15 days after the yellow fever booster vaccination. CDR3 sequence reads: CASSQGSGYTF. The CDR3 nucleotides read TGTGCCAGCAGCCAGGGTTCTGGCTACACCTTC.